This T cell receptor beta chain was sequenced during a study of radiation and T cells in renal cell carcinoma. Regarding the study as a whole: In blood, top tumor clones expanded by 2 weeks, shrinking by 4.

The table came from immunoSEQ multiplex PCR; TCRdb's copy has only in-frame clones and leaves some out. This table holds 50,000 to 75,000 clones, approximately 84% found once. Concerning this clone itself: Its antigen is currently unknown.

Germline V gives CDR1 SGHVS, CDR2 FQNEAQ. This CDR3 contains 14 residues. Trimming took off 3 bases at V and 4 bases at J, with 12 bases between the two ends. Time point of the sample: baseline pretreatment blood. Treatment here: 15 Gy SBRT to primary tumor, nephrectomy 4 weeks later. After SBRT, blood was collected at 2 and 4 weeks, plus baseline. This sequence joins TRBV7-8 and TRBJ1-2; a possible D gene is TRBD1 (5 bases). The source of this sequence is a man aged 55-75 years with renal cell carcinoma. Here the sequenced sample was blood, taken from a patient whose treatment included radiotherapy and nephrectomy. The CDR3 region is CASSLGGSSYGYTF. CDR3 nucleotides: TGTGCCAGCAGCTTGGGGGGATCCAGCTATGGCTACACCTTC.